Sequencing of this T cell receptor beta chain was carried out in a study of cytomegalovirus exposure and HLA in healthy donors. A multiplex PCR was run with 60 Vbeta primers and 13 Jbeta primers. Authors' analysis steps: As a later analysis found, there were tens of millions of unique TCR beta chains, of which roughly 11 million were shared. Libraries were prepared by immunoSEQ multiplex PCR; TCRdb keeps only in-frame clonotypes and omits some of them. V, J and clone size reflect that table, while D and trimming were determined from the DNA. The top ten hold 4.5% to 5.5% of the sample, which has about 140,000 clones, 75% to 90% seen once. The study's findings and limits: Later, an analysis showed that TCR beta chains associated with HLA were more clonally expanded than others that were equally common. Immune exposure information comprised only CMV serostatus. A previous analysis found most TCR beta V segments productive roughly 90% or roughly 30% of the time.

Details on this clone: Its antigen is unidentified.

The germline V gene has CDR1 MNHEY and CDR2 SMNVEV (reference sequence). Trimming removed 5 bases at V and 1 base at J, with 11 bases between. The CDR3 has 14 residues. The specimen sequenced was PBMCs. This rearrangement joins TRBV27 to TRBJ1-1; D is ambiguous. The clonotype was recovered from a man aged 40-49 years in good health and CMV-seronegative. CDR3 nucleotides: TGTGCCAGCAGTATGAGACGGAGGAACACTGAAGCTTTCTTT. Translated, it gives CASSMRRRNTEAFF.